What follows are 11 T cell receptor beta chains derived from one specimen sequenced in a study of cytomegalovirus exposure and HLA in healthy donors. The PCR had 60 Vbeta and 13 Jbeta primers. The method was immunoSEQ multiplex PCR; TCRdb's version includes in-frame clones alone and lacks a portion of them. The sample carries 55,000 to 65,000 clones, approximately 80% recorded once. The source material was PBMCs. The receptors here all came from a woman aged 40 to 49 in good health and CMV-seronegative.

This rearrangement joins TRBV13 to TRBJ1-4; a possible D gene is TRBD1 (6 bases). The CDR3 runs 14 residues. Germline V gene lookup returns CDR1 PRHDT and CDR2 FYEKMQ (reference sequence). V was clipped by 2 bases and J by 7 bases, with 11 bases between them. DNA of the CDR3: TGTGCCAGCAGCTTACGGGGGGCGGGTGAAAAACTGTTTTTT. Its translation: CASSLRGAGEKLFF.

This clone was seen once. The chain employs TRBV6-5 and TRBJ1-1; D is perhaps TRBD1 (5 bases). The CDR3 loop spans 15 amino acids. Germline V gene lookup returns CDR1 MNHEY and CDR2 SVGAGI. Trimming pared 0 bases from V and 4 bases from J, leaving 12 bases between. CDR3 nucleotide sequence: TGTGCCAGCAGTTACTCTGGGCAGGGTGGCACTGAAGCTTTCTTT. Translation gives CASSYSGQGGTEAFF.

V usage is TRBV30 and J usage is TRBJ2-3, with TRBD2 matching over 7 bases. Per germline, CDR1 GTSNPN and CDR2 SVGIG (reference sequence). The V gene end was trimmed by 6 bases and the J gene end by 5 bases; junction bases not matched to a gene: 14. The CDR3 is made up of 15 amino acids. CDR3 loop: CACKTTSGGRDTQYF. CDR3 DNA sequence: TGTGCCTGTAAGACCACCTCGGGAGGTAGAGATACGCAGTATTTT.

This clone was seen a single time. The chain links TRBV4-2 to TRBJ1-1; D gene ambiguous. The ends were cut back, 3 bases at V and 5 bases at J, with 13 bases in the middle. From germline, CDR1 is LGHNA and CDR2 YNFKEQ. This CDR3 is 14 amino acids long. The CDR3 DNA reads as TGTGCCAGCAGCCACACTACCAGTTGGACTGAAGCTTTCTTT. Translation gives CASSHTTSWTEAFF.

The V gene is TRBV28, the J gene TRBJ2-4; D might be TRBD2 (6 bases). Looked up from germline, CDR1 is MDHEN and CDR2 is SYDVKM. This CDR3 is built from 18 residues. V lost 2 bases and J lost 1, with 18 bases in between. CDR3 loop: CASSLGGVSGGAKNIQYF. CDR3 nucleotide sequence: TGTGCCAGCAGTTTAGGGGGTGTCAGCGGAGGGGCCAAAAACATTCAGTACTTC.

The chain carries TRBV2 and TRBJ1-6, with D hard to call. Germline V gives CDR1 SNHLY, CDR2 FYNNEI. V lost 5 bases and J 9 bases, leaving 14 bases between the germline ends. CDR3 length: 14 residues. CDR3 in amino acids: CASSFGREASPLHF. CDR3 coding DNA: TGTGCCAGCAGTTTTGGTAGGGAGGCTTCACCCCTCCACTTT. The full variable domain, rest sourced from reference TRBV2 and TRBJ1-6, is EPEVTQTPSHQVTQMGQEVILRCVPISNHLYFYWYRQILGQKVEFLVSFYNNEISEKSEIFDDQFSVERPDGSNFTLKIRSTKLEDSAMYFCASSFGREASPLHFGNGTRLTVT.

The chain recombines TRBV19 with TRBJ2-7; the D is unclear. V shed 8 bases and J shed 6 bases, with 11 bases lying between them. In germline, CDR1 is LNHDA, CDR2 SQIVND (reference sequence). The CDR3 contains 11 residues. CDR3 DNA: TGTGCCAGTGGGTCGTGGGCCGAGCAGTACTTC. Its translation: CASGSWAEQYF. Variable domain in full (rest from reference TRBV19 and TRBJ2-7): DGGITQSPKYLFRKEGQNVTLSCEQNLNHDAMYWYRQDPGQGLRLIYYSQIVNDFQKGDIAEGYSVSREKKESFPLTVTSAQKNPTAFYLCASGSWAEQYFGPGTRLTVT.

This chain connects TRBV2 to TRBJ2-7; 8 bases align to TRBD1. J lost 4 bases, V lost 3 bases, and 8 bases had no gene match. The CDR3 length is 15 residues. The germline V gene encodes CDR1 SNHLY and CDR2 FYNNEI. The DNA for the CDR3 is TGTGCCAGCAGTGATGGGCAGGGACAGGCGTACGAGCAGTACTTC. Residues: CASSDGQGQAYEQYF.

This clone appeared a single time. One end of the junction fails to match germline, which may point to a read error. The chain has TRBV7-9 and TRBJ1-2; D perhaps matches TRBD1 (5 bases). In germline, CDR1 is SEHNR, CDR2 FQNEAQ (reference sequence). The CDR3 contains 16 residues. DNA of the CDR3: TGTTCCAGCAGCCCGACCGGGGGTTTTCTCGGATATGGCTACACCTTC. This translates into CSSSPTGGFLGYGYTF. The full variable domain, completed using reference TRBV7-9 and TRBJ1-2, is DTGVSQNPRHKITKRGQNVTFRCDPISEHNRLYWYRQTLGQGPEFLTYFQNEAQLEKSRLLSDRFSAERPKGSFSTLEIQRTEQGDSAMYLCSSSPTGGFLGYGYTFGSGTRLTVV.

The V gene is TRBV18, the J gene TRBJ1-2, with D hard to call. The length of the CDR3 is 15 residues. With 3 bases removed from V and 3 bases from J, the gap between germline ends came to 14 bases. Germline V gene data show CDR1 as KGHSH and CDR2 as LQKENI. DNA of the CDR3: TGTGCCAGCTCACCGCCTACCTACAGTTACTATGGCTACACCTTC. Amino acids: CASSPPTYSYYGYTF.

V usage is TRBV5-1 and J usage is TRBJ2-6, with 7 bases fitting TRBD1. Germline V gene data show CDR1 as SGHRS and CDR2 as YFSETQ. The CDR3 loop spans 17 amino acids. Germline trimming cut 1 base from V and 0 bases from J; bases unmatched to any gene: 4. The CDR3 region is CASSLMGQSSGANVLTF. The CDR3 bases are TGCGCCAGCAGCTTGATGGGACAGTCCTCTGGGGCCAACGTCCTGACTTTC.